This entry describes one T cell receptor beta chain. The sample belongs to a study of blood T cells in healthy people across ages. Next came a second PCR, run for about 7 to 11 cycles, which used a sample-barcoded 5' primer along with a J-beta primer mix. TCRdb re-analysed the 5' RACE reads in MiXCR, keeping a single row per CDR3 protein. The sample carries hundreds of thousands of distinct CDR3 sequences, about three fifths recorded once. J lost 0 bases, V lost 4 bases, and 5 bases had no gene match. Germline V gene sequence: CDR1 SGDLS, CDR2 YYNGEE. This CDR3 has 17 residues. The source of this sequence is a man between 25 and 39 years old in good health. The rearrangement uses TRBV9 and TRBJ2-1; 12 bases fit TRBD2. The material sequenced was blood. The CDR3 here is CASSPTSGRSSYNEQFF. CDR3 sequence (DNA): TGTGCCAGCAGCCCCACTAGCGGGAGGAGCTCCTACAATGAGCAGTTCTTC.